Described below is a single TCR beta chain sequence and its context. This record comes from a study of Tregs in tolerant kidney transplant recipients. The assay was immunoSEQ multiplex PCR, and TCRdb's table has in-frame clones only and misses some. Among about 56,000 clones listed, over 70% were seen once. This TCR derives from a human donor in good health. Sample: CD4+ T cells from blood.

In DNA, the CDR3 is TGTGCCAGCAGCCCAATTTCGAGGACAGGGGGTTACGAGCAGTACTTC. Translating it yields CASSPISRTGGYEQYF. The chain couples TRBV11-2 to TRBJ2-7; 10 positions match TRBD1. This CDR3 contains 16 residues. Germline CDR1 is SGHAT and CDR2 is FQNNGV. The V and J ends lost 5 bases and 4 bases, in that order; junction bases with no gene match: 11.